What follows are 4 T cell receptor beta chains derived from one specimen sequenced in a study of blood T cell repertoires in COVID-19. The protocol was immunoSEQ multiplex PCR, while the TCRdb copy is restricted to in-frame clones and leaves out a portion. The data contain about 410,000 clones, 90% of them singletons. Sequenced input: PBMCs or T cells enriched from blood (not recorded which). These receptors originate from a man between 18 and 29 years old who had recovered from COVID-19.

This clone was seen more than once but under ten times. The V and J genes are TRBV11-3 and TRBJ2-2, with D tentatively TRBD2 (5 bases). CDR1 is SGHNT and CDR2 is YENEEA in the germline V gene. Trimming removed 4 bases at V and 7 bases at J, with 19 bases between. The CDR3 sequence is 16 residues long. CDR3 sequence: CASSSGSAGLDGELFF. CDR3 sequence (DNA): TGTGCCAGCAGCTCGGGGAGCGCGGGTTTGGACGGGGAGCTGTTTTTT.

The chain carries TRBV5-1 and TRBJ1-1; D might be TRBD1 (6 bases). The germline CDR1 and CDR2 sequences are SGHRS and YFSETQ. The CDR3 is made up of 18 amino acids. V was pared by 0 bases and J by 0 bases, with 18 bases between. CDR3 bases: TGCGCCAGCAGCTTGGGGCTCTTGGGGCAGGGGATGAACACTGAAGCTTTCTTT. Residues: CASSLGLLGQGMNTEAFF.

This clone has just one count. The chain combines TRBV5-6 with TRBJ2-5, with 11 bases aligning to TRBD1. Germline V gene lookup returns CDR1 SGHDT and CDR2 YYEEEE. V shed 3 bases and J 7 bases; nucleotides not matched to a gene: 11. The CDR3 is made up of 16 amino acids. The CDR3 DNA follows: TGTGCCAGCAGCTCCGGACAGGGGGCGTCAAGGGGGACCCAGTACTTC. Translating gives CASSSGQGASRGTQYF.

The J gene is TRBJ1-3, the V gene TRBV19, with a tentative D call TRBD1 (5 bases). Germline-derived CDR1 and CDR2 are LNHDA and SQIVND (reference sequence). This CDR3 contains 12 residues. Trimming pared 3 bases from V and 8 bases from J, leaving 8 bases between. The CDR3 DNA follows: TGTGCCAGTAGTATCTGGGGGGACACCATATATTTT. The encoded protein is CASSIWGDTIYF.